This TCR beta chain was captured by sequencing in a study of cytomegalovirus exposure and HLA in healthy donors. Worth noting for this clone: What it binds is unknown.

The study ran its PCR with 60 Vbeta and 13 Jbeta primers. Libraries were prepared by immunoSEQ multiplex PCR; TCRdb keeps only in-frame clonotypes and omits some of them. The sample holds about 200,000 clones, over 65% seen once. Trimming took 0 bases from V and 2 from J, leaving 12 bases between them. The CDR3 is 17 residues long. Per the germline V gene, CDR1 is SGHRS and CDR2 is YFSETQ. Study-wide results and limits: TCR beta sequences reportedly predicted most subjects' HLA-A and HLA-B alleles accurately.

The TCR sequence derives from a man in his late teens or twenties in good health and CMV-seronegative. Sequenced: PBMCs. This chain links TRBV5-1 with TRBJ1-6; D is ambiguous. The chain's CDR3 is CASSLDGGRAYNSPLHF. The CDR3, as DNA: TGCGCCAGCAGCTTGGATGGTGGTCGGGCCTATAATTCACCCCTCCACTTT.